This T cell receptor beta chain comes out of a study of T cell changes during pregnancy in multiple sclerosis. The CDR3 is 15 residues long. The germline V and J ends were trimmed by 0 bases and 4 bases, with 11 bases remaining between them. Germline V gene data show CDR1 as SGHKS and CDR2 as YYEKEE (reference sequence). Sequenced by immunoSEQ multiplex PCR; TCRdb stores in-frame clones only, minus some. The sample shows some 70,000 clones, approximately 91% of them seen only once. Material: peripheral blood, obtained in the first trimester of pregnancy. The sequence derives from a female donor with multiple sclerosis, enrolled in a pregnancy study. The rearrangement uses TRBV5-5 and TRBJ1-5, with D uncertain. This CDR3 is CASSLAPLENQPQHF. In DNA, the CDR3 is TGTGCCAGCAGCTTGGCCCCCTTGGAGAATCAGCCCCAGCATTTT.